A single sample gave rise to the 17 T cell receptor beta chains below, sequenced in a study of shared clonotypes between healthy human individuals (dated by TCRdb to the early 2020s). CD8 naive samples were obtained by positive selection for CCR7 among CD45RO-negative cells, yielding a CD45RA+CCR7+ population from which TemRA cells were excluded. Preparation of the library involved the immunoSEQ multiplex PCR assay. The source is immuneACCESS, and TCRdb retained only in-frame sequences with V and J called. Part of the clones is not carried over; for the studies checked, unresolved V genes explain less than half of this, and the remainder is unexplained. Present in this sample are about 2 million clones, 85% to 95% of which were seen just once. Under 1.5% of the sample is in the top ten clones. The source material was naive CD8+ T cells sorted from blood. The sample's cell subset or site label is to be understood as: CD45RA+CCR7+. These receptors originate from a man aged 18 to 29 in good health.

This chain uses TRBV6-5 with TRBJ2-2; 7 bases match TRBD1. The germline V gene has CDR1 MNHEY and CDR2 SVGAGI. The CDR3 is 14 amino acids. The junction had 3 bases not matched to a gene; V was cut back by 2 bases and J by 6 bases. The CDR3 here is CASSYDRVAGELFF. The CDR3 DNA reads as TGTGCCAGCAGTTACGACAGGGTGGCCGGGGAGCTGTTTTTT.

Here the CDR3 reads CASSTGIEAFF. In DNA form, the CDR3 reads TGTGCCAGCAGCACCGGGATTGAAGCTTTCTTT. This rearrangement joins TRBV5-5 to TRBJ1-1; D is unclear. V lost 4 bases to trimming and J lost 7 bases, with 8 bases between them. Per germline, CDR1 SGHKS and CDR2 YYEKEE (reference sequence). This CDR3 is built from 11 residues. The full variable domain, rest sourced from reference TRBV5-5 and TRBJ1-1, is DAGVTQSPTHLIKTRGQQVTLRCSPISGHKSVSWYQQVLGQGPQFIFQYYEKEERGRGNFPDRFSARQFPNYSSELNVNALLLGDSALYLCASSTGIEAFFGQGTRLTVV.

V gene TRBV9 combines with J gene TRBJ2-2; TRBD2 matches 9 bases. With V trimmed by 3 bases and J by 0 bases, 3 bases remained unmatched. Germline V CDR1 and CDR2: SGDLS, YYNGEE. The CDR3 contains 16 residues. CDR3 sequence: CASSDTSGSNTGELFF. In nucleotides, the CDR3 is TGTGCCAGCAGCGACACTAGCGGGTCGAACACCGGGGAGCTGTTTTTT.

This clone was detected once. J is TRBJ2-3 and V is TRBV4-3; D remains unclear. Germline V CDR1 and CDR2: LGHNA, YSLEER. The CDR3 is 13 residues long. Trimming removed 0 bases from V and 7 bases from J, with 8 bases in between. The CDR3 reads CASSQDSGYTQYF. CDR3 DNA sequence: TGCGCCAGCAGCCAAGATTCCGGATATACGCAGTATTTT.

The chain couples TRBV13 to TRBJ2-7; 11 nucleotides align to TRBD2. The J segment lost 0 bases and the V segment lost 2 bases, leaving 6 bases of the junction unmatched. The CDR3 loop spans 17 amino acids. Germline assignment: CDR1 PRHDT and CDR2 FYEKMQ (reference sequence). The CDR3 sequence: CASSLSGTSGPSYEQYF. DNA for the CDR3: TGTGCCAGCAGCTTATCCGGGACTAGCGGCCCCTCCTACGAGCAGTACTTC.

Of note for this clone: In the same sample, other DNA sequences code for this CDR3. The rearrangement joins TRBV9 to TRBJ1-1; maybe TRBD1 (5 bases). Trimming stripped 3 bases from V and 8 bases from J, with 8 bases between. The CDR3 extends over 11 amino acids. Germline V CDR1 and CDR2: SGDLS, YYNGEE. This chain's CDR3 is CASSDGTEAFF. In nucleotides, the CDR3 is TGTGCCAGCAGCGACGGGACGGAAGCTTTCTTT. Drawing the rest from reference TRBV9 and TRBJ1-1, the complete variable domain is DSGVTQTPKHLITATGQRVTLRCSPRSGDLSVYWYQQSLDQGLQFLIQYYNGEERAKGNILERFSAQQFPDLHSELNLSSLELGDSALYFCASSDGTEAFFGQGTRLTVV.

The chain has TRBV29-1 and TRBJ2-7; 7 bases line up with TRBD1. The V gene end was trimmed by 3 bases and the J gene end by 2 bases; junction bases not matched to a gene: 10. Germline CDR1 and CDR2: SQVTM and ANQGSEA. This CDR3 contains 15 residues. The CDR3 reads CSVEAPGQQTYEQYF. As DNA, the CDR3 is TGCAGCGTTGAGGCCCCGGGACAGCAAACCTACGAGCAGTACTTC.

V usage is TRBV9 and J usage is TRBJ2-5; D call uncertain. The CDR3 is made up of 14 amino acids. The ends were cut back, 0 bases at V and 3 bases at J, with 9 bases in the middle. CDR1 SGDLS and CDR2 YYNGEE come from the germline V gene. CDR3 bases: TGTGCCAGCAGCGTAGGGTTCACAGAAGAGACCCAGTACTTC. It codes for CASSVGFTEETQYF.

The chain carries TRBV28 and TRBJ2-4; D not certain. The CDR3 extends over 14 amino acids. Trimming removed 2 bases from V and 0 bases from J, with 5 bases in between. The germline gives CDR1 MDHEN, CDR2 SYDVKM. CDR3 DNA: TGTGCCAGCAGTTTACCCTTAGCCAAAAACATTCAGTACTTC. This encodes CASSLPLAKNIQYF.

The rearrangement uses TRBV4-1 and TRBJ2-7; D possibly corresponds to TRBD2 (5 bases). V lost 0 bases, J lost 7 bases, and 10 bases lay in between. Germline V gene sequence: CDR1 MGHRA, CDR2 YSYEKL. The length of the CDR3 is 13 residues. The CDR3 DNA sequence: TGCGCCAGCAGCCAAGAGGGTCCGGGGGAGCAGTACTTC. This codes for CASSQEGPGEQYF.

J is TRBJ1-4 and V is TRBV9, with a tentative D call TRBD1 (5 bases). Trimming cost V 4 bases and J 8 bases, with 15 bases left between them. The germline V gene has CDR1 SGDLS and CDR2 YYNGEE. CDR3 length: 14 residues. CDR3 DNA sequence: TGTGCCAGCAGCCCCCCTGGGACTCGGGAAAAACTGTTTTTT. Its translation: CASSPPGTREKLFF.

The V call is TRBV4-2, the J call TRBJ2-1; D call uncertain. The ends were cut back, 0 bases at V and 2 bases at J, with 11 bases in the middle. Per germline, CDR1 LGHNA and CDR2 YNFKEQ. CDR3 length: 16 amino acids. The chain's CDR3 is CASSQEDGQTYNEQFF. The CDR3, as DNA: TGTGCCAGCAGCCAAGAGGACGGGCAGACCTACAATGAGCAGTTCTTC.

The V call is TRBV29-1, the J call TRBJ2-5; no definite D call. Trimming took 7 bases from V and 3 from J, leaving 15 bases between them. Germline V gives CDR1 SQVTM, CDR2 ANQGSEA. This CDR3 is 13 amino acids long. The CDR3 sequence: CSGRLLNKETQYF. The CDR3 nucleotides read TGCAGCGGGAGACTGCTTAATAAAGAGACCCAGTACTTC. Supplemented by reference TRBV29-1 and TRBJ2-5, the full variable domain reads SAVISQKPSRDICQRGTSLTIQCQVDSQVTMMFWYRQQPGQSLTLIATANQGSEATYESGFVIDKFPISRPNLTFSTLTVSNMSPEDSSIYLCSGRLLNKETQYFGPGTRLLVL.

Remarks on this clone: Other DNA sequences within the sample encode an identical CDR3. The chain links TRBV6-5 to TRBJ2-5; no reliable D call. The V gene lost 8 bases and the J gene lost 1 base, with 8 bases spanning the gap. The CDR3 has 12 amino acids. Germline V lookup: CDR1 MNHEY, CDR2 SVGAGI. DNA of the CDR3: TGTGCCAGCGGACGTGTCCAAGAGACCCAGTACTTC. This translates into CASGRVQETQYF.

The J gene is TRBJ2-7, the V gene TRBV28, with 7 positions matching TRBD1. The CDR3 length is 16 residues. V lost 2 bases and J lost 5; bases outside the gene matches: 12. Germline lookup yields CDR1 MDHEN and CDR2 SYDVKM. The CDR3 coding sequence is TGTGCCAGCAGTTTAGGGAGTCGAGGGGGCATCGACGAGCAGTACTTC. Encoded protein: CASSLGSRGGIDEQYF.

Turning to this clone: The identical CDR3 is also encoded by other nucleotide sequences in the sample. The chain uses TRBV9 and TRBJ1-5; D not certain. The CDR3 contains 14 residues. CDR1 is SGDLS, CDR2 YYNGEE, per germline. Trimming left V 0 bases short and J 4 bases short, with 8 bases between. This CDR3 is CASSVGTSNQPQHF. The CDR3 DNA sequence: TGTGCCAGCAGCGTAGGAACGAGTAATCAGCCCCAGCATTTT.

The V gene is TRBV28, the J gene TRBJ2-1; 8 nucleotides agree with TRBD1. The junction had 6 bases not matched to a gene; V was cut back by 6 bases and J by 2 bases. The CDR3 sequence is 15 residues long. Germline loops: CDR1 MDHEN, CDR2 SYDVKM. CDR3 sequence reads: CASSAGTGTYNEQFF. DNA of the CDR3: TGTGCCAGCAGCGCCGGGACAGGTACCTACAATGAGCAGTTCTTC.